The rows below give T cell receptor beta chains drawn from one sample of a study of cytomegalovirus exposure and HLA in healthy donors. Produced via immunoSEQ multiplex PCR; TCRdb's table is partial and in-frame only. In the table there are about 120,000 clones, approximately 68% of which are singletons. Input material: PBMCs. The receptors derive from a man aged 25-45 years in good health and CMV-seropositive. Both conserved end residues are part of each CDR3. The order of the fields is J gene, V gene, clone size, CDR3 protein. Clone size, where shown, is once, few, many, or a class for clones that have expanded.

>TRBJ1-2|TRBV5-6|NA
CASSGTFYNRDYTF
>TRBJ2-7|TRBV5-1|NA
CASRIPGLYEQYF
>TRBJ2-7|TRBV2|NA
CASSEGTGSYEQYF
>TRBJ2-2|TRBV7-9|few
CASSWLRDSSNTGELFF
>TRBJ2-5|TRBV6-6|NA
CASSIAEQETQYF
>TRBJ1-2|TRBV7-3|NA
CASSLIGGGDYGYTF
>TRBJ2-5|TRBV2|few
CASDEPPGGKETQYF
>TRBJ1-5|TRBV6-5|NA
CASRPDRENQPQHF
>TRBJ2-1|TRBV4-3|NA
CASSQVAAVETSGRADEQFF
>TRBJ1-2|TRBV5-1|few
CASSSTAGSYGYTF
>TRBJ1-5|TRBV19|NA
CASRRVGGSDQPQHF
>TRBJ2-1|TRBV28|few
CASSGKGLAAYNEQFF
>TRBJ1-1|TRBV19|once
CASQEPGQGANDEAFF
>TRBJ2-3|TRBV29-1|NA
CSVLRETLTDTQYF
>TRBJ1-2|TRBV4-1|once
CASSQSWQGHGYTF
>TRBJ2-3|TRBV4-1|NA
CASSQGERDTQYF
>TRBJ2-1|TRBV7-9|NA
CASRREGNEQFF
>NA|TRBV25-1|NA
CASSPIRGVTYEQYF
>TRBJ2-1|TRBV5-1|NA
CASSLVAGVRNEQFF
>TRBJ1-3|TRBV4-1|few
CASSQGAGRGISGNTIYF
>TRBJ2-4|TRBV4-1|NA
CASSQWGGIAKNIQYF
>TRBJ1-2|TRBV7-6|NA
CASSFSSTGVIDGYTF
>TRBJ1-1|TRBV9|few
CASSPHRGWNTEAFF
>TRBJ1-4|TRBV19|NA
CASSPPGQGYEKLFF
>TRBJ1-5|TRBV6-6|once
CASSYGTGVQPQHF
>TRBJ2-7|TRBV15|NA
CATQLRTGHSYEQYF
>TRBJ1-2|TRBV19|once
CASNHLPNYGYTF
>TRBJ2-7|TRBV4-2|few
CASSHVLAGAYEQYF
>TRBJ2-2|TRBV5-1|few
CASSTRFAGGNTGELFF
>TRBJ2-3|TRBV7-2|NA
CASSLKGTVADTQYF
>TRBJ2-3|TRBV10-3|NA
CAISGISGRVQDTQYF
>TRBJ2-5|TRBV5-6|NA
CASRRGTGYQETQYF
>TRBJ1-3|TRBV19|NA
CASTSAAASLGNTIYF
>TRBJ2-6|TRBV7-7|NA
CASSLGASGANVLTF
>TRBJ2-5|TRBV6-1|NA
CASSEGFWGSQETQYF
>TRBJ1-1|TRBV7-8|NA
CASRNRGTVAEAFF
>TRBJ1-3|TRBV30|NA
CAWIREGRFPGNTIYF
>TRBJ2-7|TRBV2|NA
CASKKRDIGYEQYF
>TRBJ2-5|TRBV28|NA
CASSLSLGGTQYF
>TRBJ1-3|TRBV4-3|NA
CASSQYTGYSGNTIYF
>TRBJ2-3|TRBV28|NA
CASRLAGGRGFSTDTQYF
>TRBJ2-1|TRBV9|once
CASSEGLAVYNEQFF
>TRBJ1-2|TRBV27|NA
CASSLSPGFNYGYTF
>TRBJ1-2|TRBV19|NA
CASRNTGVRGYTF
>TRBJ2-1|TRBV5-6|NA
CASSLTGWEGLDNEQFF
>TRBJ2-1|TRBV4-3|NA
CASSQGASGSWDEQFF
>TRBJ1-1|TRBV11-2|NA
CASRIRTGNTEAFF
>TRBJ2-7|TRBV5-4|NA
CASSSQDDGTYEQYF
>TRBJ2-5|TRBV9|NA
CASGSEAYRATQYF
>TRBJ1-5|TRBV10-1|once
CASSELEGDQPQHF
>TRBJ2-3|TRBV7-3|NA
CASSLDRGQADTQYF
>TRBJ1-1|TRBV5-1|once
CASSTGTGGMNTEAFF